This entry lists 24 T cell receptor beta chains sequenced from one sample in a study of graft-versus-host responses after intestinal transplantation. Clones were sequenced by immunoSEQ multiplex PCR, and TCRdb holds only the in-frame ones, with some missing. This table has under 30,000 clones, 90% appearing once. The sequencing used PBMCs, collected roughly 38 days after intestinal transplant. Every receptor here comes from a human patient who received an intestinal transplant, so some T cells may come from the graft donor.

The V and J genes are TRBV5-6 and TRBJ2-1; 14 positions match TRBD2. CDR1 is SGHDT, CDR2 YYEEEE, per germline. V shed 3 bases and J 4 bases; nucleotides not matched to a gene: 6. The length of the CDR3 is 17 residues. As DNA, the CDR3 is TGTGCCAGCAGCTCGGGACTAGCGGGAGTATTATACAATGAGCAGTTCTTC. Its protein product is CASSSGLAGVLYNEQFF.

This rearrangement joins TRBV10-3 to TRBJ2-3; D is undetermined. V was clipped by 4 bases and J by 1 base, with 3 bases between them. This CDR3 is built from 12 residues. CDR1 ENHRY and CDR2 SYGVKD come from the germline V gene. CDR3 region: CAISGGTDTQYF. In nucleotides, the CDR3 is TGTGCCATCAGTGGGGGCACAGATACGCAGTATTTT.

The gene calls are TRBV28 and TRBJ2-3; no clear D gene. V lost 3 bases, J lost 2 bases, and 12 bases lay in between. Germline V gene data show CDR1 as MDHEN and CDR2 as SYDVKM. This CDR3 is built from 15 residues. DNA for the CDR3: TGTGCCAGCAGTTTTCTGGGCAGACTCACAGATACGCAGTATTTT. It is translated as CASSFLGRLTDTQYF.

In nucleotides, the CDR3 is TGTGCCAGCAGCTCTCTACCCCTAGCGGGAGTAAGGACAGATACGCAGTATTTT. Encoded protein: CASSSLPLAGVRTDTQYF. The chain carries TRBV7-7 and TRBJ2-3; 10 nucleotides line up with TRBD2. This CDR3 comprises 18 residues. Germline-derived CDR1 and CDR2 are SSHAT and FNYEAQ (reference sequence). V dropped 4 bases and J dropped 3; count of bases not matched to a gene: 13. The variable domain in full, completed from reference TRBV7-7 and TRBJ2-3, reads GAGVSQSPRYKVTKRGQDVTLRCDPISSHATLYWYQQALGQGPEFLTYFNYEAQPDKSGLPSDRFSAERPEGSISTLTIQRTEQRDSAMYRCASSSLPLAGVRTDTQYFGPGTRLTVL.

The chain carries TRBV28 and TRBJ2-7, with 9 bases fitting TRBD1. J lost 1 base, V lost 5 bases, and 18 bases had no gene match. Germline V gene sequence: CDR1 MDHEN, CDR2 SYDVKM. The CDR3 loop spans 19 amino acids. Written as DNA, the CDR3 is TGTGCCAGCAGTCCTCAAGGGACAGGGCTTACAGTTTTATCCTACGAGCAGTACTTC. It is translated as CASSPQGTGLTVLSYEQYF.

The gene calls are TRBV19 and TRBJ2-1; 9 bases align to TRBD2. Trimming at V came to 8 bases and at J to 4 bases, leaving 9 bases not matched to a gene. This CDR3 has 15 residues. CDR1 is LNHDA and CDR2 is SQIVND in the germline V gene (reference sequence). The CDR3, as DNA: TGTGCCAGTCAAAATCTCCTAGCGGGATACAATGAGCAGTTCTTC. Protein product: CASQNLLAGYNEQFF. The whole variable domain, remainder taken from reference TRBV19 and TRBJ2-1, is DGGITQSPKYLFRKEGQNVTLSCEQNLNHDAMYWYRQDPGQGLRLIYYSQIVNDFQKGDIAEGYSVSREKKESFPLTVTSAQKNPTAFYLCASQNLLAGYNEQFFGPGTRLTVL.

In nucleotides, the CDR3 is TGTGCCAGCAGCCTAGACCCCGACTCCTATCCTGGAAACACCATATATTTT. Translating it yields CASSLDPDSYPGNTIYF. The genes are TRBV13 and TRBJ1-3; D is undetermined. This CDR3 has 17 amino acids. Germline V gene lookup returns CDR1 PRHDT and CDR2 FYEKMQ (reference sequence). Trimming stripped 5 bases from V and 2 bases from J, with 19 bases between.

The gene calls are TRBV6-1 and TRBJ2-7; 11 bases agree with TRBD2. The CDR3 consists of 15 residues. V was pared by 1 base and J by 2 bases, with 1 base of the junction left unmatched. Germline V gene lookup returns CDR1 MNHNS and CDR2 SASEGT. CDR3 in DNA: TGTGCCAGCAGTGAAGAACTAGCGGGAGCCTACGAGCAGTACTTC. Protein: CASSEELAGAYEQYF.

This clone was found a few times. This chain links TRBV5-5 with TRBJ1-4; D might be TRBD1 (5 bases). V was clipped by 0 bases and J by 6 bases, with 9 bases between them. Germline lookup yields CDR1 SGHKS and CDR2 YYEKEE (reference sequence). CDR3 length equals 14 residues. The CDR3 DNA reads as TGTGCCAGCAGCTTGGAGGGGAGCGATGAAAAACTGTTTTTT. Protein sequence: CASSLEGSDEKLFF.

The chain employs TRBV25-1 and TRBJ2-1, with no clear D. The germline V gene has CDR1 MGHDK and CDR2 SYGVNS. The CDR3 has 13 residues. Trimming stripped 8 bases from V and 2 bases from J, with 10 bases between. CDR3 protein: CASSPLTYNEQFF. In nucleotides, the CDR3 is TGTGCCAGCTCCCCACTCACCTACAATGAGCAGTTCTTC.

There are a few counts of this clone. The V gene is TRBV7-2, the J gene TRBJ2-5; TRBD2 matches at 8 bases. The V segment lost 2 bases and the J segment 1 base; nucleotides outside the gene matches: 3. The CDR3 has 15 residues. Germline loops: CDR1 SGHTA, CDR2 FQGNSA. In DNA, the CDR3 is TGTGCCAGCAGCTTAACTAGCGGATCCCAAGAGACCCAGTACTTC. Amino acid sequence: CASSLTSGSQETQYF.

The chain has TRBV6-5 and TRBJ1-2, with D possibly TRBD1 on 6 matching bases. CDR3 size: 14 residues. CDR1 MNHEY and CDR2 SVGAGI come from the germline V gene. V lost 2 bases, J lost 5 bases, and 12 bases lay in between. The CDR3 nucleotides are TGTGCCAGCAGTTACCGGGGGCCCGGGTATGGCTACACCTTC. It is translated as CASSYRGPGYGYTF.

The V and J genes are TRBV6-5 and TRBJ2-3; D may be TRBD1 or TRBD2 (6 bases each). This CDR3 region has 13 residues. The germline CDR1 and CDR2 sequences are MNHEY and SVGAGI. V shed 7 bases and J shed 1 base, with 9 bases lying between them. The CDR3 sequence is CASTGAGTDTQYF. The DNA for the CDR3 is TGTGCCAGCACGGGGGCAGGCACAGATACGCAGTATTTT.

The chain uses TRBV15 and TRBJ2-1; 8 bases map to TRBD2. In germline, CDR1 is LNHNV, CDR2 YYDKDF (reference sequence). V lost 1 base, J lost 0 bases, and 5 bases stayed unmatched. There are 17 residues in the CDR3. In DNA form, the CDR3 reads TGTGCCACCAGCAGAGGGGTCGGGAGGGCCTCCTACAATGAGCAGTTCTTC. It yields the protein CATSRGVGRASYNEQFF.

The chain recombines TRBV4-1 with TRBJ2-4; weak D call: TRBD1 (5 bases). CDR1 and CDR2 from the germline V gene are MGHRA and YSYEKL. The ends were cut back, 0 bases at V and 0 bases at J, with 12 bases in the middle. The CDR3 runs to 17 residues. In DNA form, the CDR3 reads TGCGCCAGCAGCCAAGATGACAGCAGCCTAGCCAAAAACATTCAGTACTTC. Protein product: CASSQDDSSLAKNIQYF.

The CDR3 coding sequence is TGTGCCAGCAGCTCAGTGGGAACTGGAAACACCATATATTTT. Protein product: CASSSVGTGNTIYF. This chain links TRBV13 with TRBJ1-3; D remains ambiguous. V was clipped by 4 bases and J by 2 bases, with 9 bases between them. The CDR3 length is 14 residues. The germline CDR1 and CDR2 sequences are PRHDT and FYEKMQ (reference sequence).

The chain has TRBV19 and TRBJ2-7; TRBD1 might be the D (6 bases). Between the trimmed V and J ends, which lost 5 bases and 3 bases, there was a span of 20 bases. Germline V gives CDR1 LNHDA, CDR2 SQIVND (reference sequence). This CDR3 has 16 amino acids. The DNA for the CDR3 is TGTGCCAGTAGTGCCCGGACAGCCTCCCCCTTCTACGAGCAGTACTTC. Translation: CASSARTASPFYEQYF.

V usage is TRBV7-9 and J usage is TRBJ2-1, with 8 bases matching TRBD2. Germline CDR1 reads SEHNR; CDR2 reads FQNEAQ (reference sequence). The CDR3 runs to 16 residues. The ends lost 5 bases at V and 8 bases at J; junction bases unmatched: 14. The CDR3 coding sequence is TGTGCCAGCAGCCCTAACAGCGGGAGTGCCTCGGATGAGCAGTTCTTC. This codes for CASSPNSGSASDEQFF.

The chain joins TRBV28 to TRBJ2-7; D is uncertain. The CDR3 loop spans 15 amino acids. Trimming shortened V by 2 bases and J by 6 bases, and 17 bases separated the two germline ends. Germline lookup yields CDR1 MDHEN and CDR2 SYDVKM. The CDR3 region has the DNA TGTGCCAGCAGTTTAGGTGGAACCATGACGGGCGAGCAGTACTTC. This gives the protein CASSLGGTMTGEQYF.

V is TRBV27 and J is TRBJ2-2; possible D gene TRBD2, 5 bases. Trimming took 4 bases from V and 2 from J, leaving 17 bases between them. The germline V gene has CDR1 MNHEY and CDR2 SMNVEV (reference sequence). The CDR3 consists of 17 residues. Here the CDR3 DNA reads TGTGCCAGCAGTTCAAATTGGGGAGCTGCCAACACCGGGGAGCTGTTTTTT. Protein product: CASSSNWGAANTGELFF.

This clone showed up just once. The chain uses TRBV21-1 and TRBJ2-2; the table's D call TRBD2 went unverified against the DNA. TRBV21-1 is a pseudogene locus. This CDR3 comprises 16 residues. DNA of the CDR3: TGTGCCAGCACCCCCCCCGGGGGAGCGAACACCGGGGAGCTGTTTTTT. Its translation is CASTPPGGANTGELFF.

This sequence joins TRBV28 and TRBJ2-1, with TRBD1 as a possible D gene (6 bases). CDR1 is MDHEN and CDR2 is SYDVKM in the germline V gene. V was cut by 9 bases and J by 4 bases, with 16 bases left in between. The CDR3 extends over 14 amino acids. The chain's CDR3 is CASRTGTNYNEQFF. The DNA for the CDR3 is TGTGCCAGTAGGACCGGGACAAATTACAATGAGCAGTTCTTC.

This sequence joins TRBV10-3 and TRBJ2-3; maybe TRBD1 (6 bases). V was trimmed by 5 bases and J by 2 bases, leaving 17 bases between them. The CDR3 spans 16 residues. Germline V lookup: CDR1 ENHRY, CDR2 SYGVKD. This CDR3 is CAISPRTVIITDTQYF. The CDR3, as DNA: TGTGCCATCAGTCCCAGGACAGTAATTATCACAGATACGCAGTATTTT.

This chain joins TRBV10-3 and TRBJ1-2; 8 nucleotides match TRBD1. This CDR3 is 14 amino acids long. CDR1 and CDR2 (germline): ENHRY, SYGVKD. V dropped 4 bases and J dropped 5; count of bases not matched to a gene: 6. The CDR3 here is CAISGLQGGYGYTF. CDR3 coding DNA: TGTGCCATCAGTGGATTACAGGGGGGGTATGGCTACACCTTC.